This T cell receptor beta chain was sequenced during a study of CD8+CD57+ T cells in acquired aplastic anemia. For CDR3 and TCR beta VDJ profiling, genomic DNA was the template used. TCRdb analysed the reads with MiXCR anew, one entry per CDR3 protein. The sample records under 150,000 distinct CDR3 sequences, around two fifths being singletons. Trimming removed 1 base from V and 8 bases from J, with 12 bases in between. CDR3 length: 14 residues. Germline V gives CDR1 SEHNR, CDR2 FQNEAQ (reference sequence). The receptor comes from a human donor in good health, serving as a control. Input material: sorted CD4+, CD8+, or CD8+CD57+ T cells (not recorded which) from PBMCs. The J gene is TRBJ1-5, the V gene TRBV7-9, with unresolved D. The CDR3 DNA reads TGTGCCAGCAGCTTAGGGGCAGAGCTGAAGCCCCAGCATTTT. Translated: CASSLGAELKPQHF.